Listed here are 4 T cell receptor beta chains from one sample, sequenced in a study of breast tumors, draining lymph nodes, adjacent tissues (dated by TCRdb to about 2016). The library was obtained by multiplex PCR. Sequenced on an Illumina HiSeq 2000. TCRdb reprocessing: public reads trimmed at Q25 with fastp, clones called with MiXCR, in-frame beta chains kept. Each CDR3 protein appears once, grouped with its most common genes and DNA. Recorded for this sample are about 140,000 distinct CDR3 sequences; 30% to 35% of them occurred a single time. The biggest ten clones account for 2.3% of the sample. Lymph node samples were obtained from the axillary draining lymph nodes of breast cancer patients. Input material: axillary lymph node tissue. These receptors were taken from a female donor with breast cancer. Some clones in this sample may be carry-over from other donors' samples.

This clonotype was recorded at least ten times. The rearrangement joins TRBV20-1 to TRBJ2-3, with TRBD2 identical over 7 bases. Per germline, CDR1 DFQATT and CDR2 SNEGSKA (reference sequence). V was clipped by 1 base and J by 0 bases; unmatched bases: 4. The CDR3 has 15 residues. Here the CDR3 reads CSARVREGSTDTQYF. The DNA for the CDR3 is TGCAGTGCTAGAGTCAGGGAGGGTAGCACAGATACGCAGTATTTT.

This clonotype was detected only a few times. The gene calls are TRBV27 and TRBJ1-2; D is unresolved. V lost 3 bases, J lost 0 bases, and 17 bases lay in between. The V gene's germline CDR1 is MNHEY and CDR2 SMNVEV (reference sequence). The CDR3 loop spans 17 amino acids. CDR3 loop: CASSLKSGSGTNYGYTF. CDR3 DNA: TGTGCCAGCAGTTTGAAGTCTGGGAGCGGGACTAACTATGGCTACACCTTC.

This clonotype was seen ten or more times. This chain joins TRBV6-6 and TRBJ1-2; perhaps TRBD1 as D (6 bases). V lost 6 bases and J 4 bases, leaving 15 bases between the germline ends. This CDR3 spans 14 amino acids. The germline CDR1 and CDR2 sequences are MNHNY and SVGAGI (reference sequence). The CDR3 sequence: CASSFGQPTYGYTF. The CDR3 region has the DNA TGTGCCAGCAGCTTCGGACAGCCAACCTATGGCTACACCTTC.

Of note for this clonotype: One end of the junction is discordant with germline, which a read error may explain. The chain employs TRBV6-1 and TRBJ2-5; a possible D gene is TRBD2 (5 bases). The CDR3 runs to 15 residues. CDR1 is MNHNS and CDR2 is SASEGT in the germline V gene. Here the CDR3 reads CASSFTTRSGETQCF. CDR3 bases: TGTGCCAGCAGTTTTACAACTAGGTCAGGAGAGACCCAGTGCTTC.